This paragraph covers one T cell receptor (beta chain) sequence. Sequencing used immunoSEQ multiplex PCR; TCRdb keeps in-frame clones, though not all of them. The sample includes 25,000 or so clones, more than 90% of them seen just once. These data come from a study of graft-versus-host responses after intestinal transplantation. The CDR3 runs to 17 residues. The ends lost 0 bases at V and 1 base at J; junction bases unmatched: 8. Germline CDR1 SGDLS, CDR2 YYNGEE. J is TRBJ1-1 and V is TRBV9; 8 bases agree with TRBD1. This sequence originates from a human patient who received an intestinal transplant, so some T cells may come from the graft donor. The source material was PBMCs, sampled approximately 39 days after intestinal transplant. This CDR3 reads CASSVAAGGRGNTEAFF. The CDR3, as DNA: TGTGCCAGCAGCGTAGCGGCAGGGGGCAGAGGGAACACTGAAGCTTTCTTT.